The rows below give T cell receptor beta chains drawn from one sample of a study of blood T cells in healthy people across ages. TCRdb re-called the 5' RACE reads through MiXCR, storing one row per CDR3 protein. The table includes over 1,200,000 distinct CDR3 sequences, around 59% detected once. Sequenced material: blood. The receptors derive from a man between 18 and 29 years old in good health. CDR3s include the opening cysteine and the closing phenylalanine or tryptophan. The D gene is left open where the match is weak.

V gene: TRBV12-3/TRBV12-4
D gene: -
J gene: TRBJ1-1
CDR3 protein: CASSTSEAFF

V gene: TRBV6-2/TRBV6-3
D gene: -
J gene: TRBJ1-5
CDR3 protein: CASSYSTVGGQPQHF

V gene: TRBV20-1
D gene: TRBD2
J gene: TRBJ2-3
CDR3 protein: CSAPASGPTDTQYF

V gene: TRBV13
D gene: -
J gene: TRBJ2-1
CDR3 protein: CASSVGGSEQFF

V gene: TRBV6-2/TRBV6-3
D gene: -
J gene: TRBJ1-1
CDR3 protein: CASSYSRRVNTEAFF

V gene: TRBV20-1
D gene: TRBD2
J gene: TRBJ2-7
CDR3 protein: CSATLAGGTHEQYF

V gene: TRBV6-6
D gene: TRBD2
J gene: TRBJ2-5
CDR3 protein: CASSRLAGFQETQYF

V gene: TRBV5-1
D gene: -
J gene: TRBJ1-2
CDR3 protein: CASSPSPTGIHYGYTF

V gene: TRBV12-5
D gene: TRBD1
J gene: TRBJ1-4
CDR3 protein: CASGFVTGREKLFF

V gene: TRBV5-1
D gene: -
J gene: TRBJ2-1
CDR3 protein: CASSLGGNSYNEQFF

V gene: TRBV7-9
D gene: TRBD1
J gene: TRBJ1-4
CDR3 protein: CASSNTGGANNEKLFF

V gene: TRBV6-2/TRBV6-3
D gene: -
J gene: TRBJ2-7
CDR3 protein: CASTPTETYEQYF

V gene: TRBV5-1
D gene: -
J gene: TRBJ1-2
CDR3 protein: CASSSKAHTF

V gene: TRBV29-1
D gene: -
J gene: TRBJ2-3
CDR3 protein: CSVEGGGIRTDTQYF

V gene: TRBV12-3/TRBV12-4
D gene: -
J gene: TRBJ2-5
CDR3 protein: CASGRAIQETQYF

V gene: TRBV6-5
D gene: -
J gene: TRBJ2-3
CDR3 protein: CASRHDHRADTQYF

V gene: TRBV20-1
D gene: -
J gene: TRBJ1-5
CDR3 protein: CSARTGQQPQHF

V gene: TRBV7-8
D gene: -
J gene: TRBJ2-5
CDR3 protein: CASSSSRGVGEQYF

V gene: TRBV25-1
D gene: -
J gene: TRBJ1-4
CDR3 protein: CASSPTPGFNEKLFF

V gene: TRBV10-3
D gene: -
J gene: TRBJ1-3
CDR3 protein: CAISESRDSGNTIYF

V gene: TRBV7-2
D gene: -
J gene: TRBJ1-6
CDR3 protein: CASSFRVQGRFYNSPLHF

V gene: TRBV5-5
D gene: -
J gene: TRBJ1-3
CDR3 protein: CASSVQLRGFTGNTIYF

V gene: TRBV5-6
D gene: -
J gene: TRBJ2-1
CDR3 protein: CASTLSNEQFF

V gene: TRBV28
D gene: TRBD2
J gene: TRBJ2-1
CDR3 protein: CASSSLAGAGEQFF

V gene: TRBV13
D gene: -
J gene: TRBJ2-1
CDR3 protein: CASSGTPNNEQFF

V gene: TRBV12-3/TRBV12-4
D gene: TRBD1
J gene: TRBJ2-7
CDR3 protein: CASSWGQDYEQYF

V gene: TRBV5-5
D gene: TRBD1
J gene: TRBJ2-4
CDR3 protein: CASSSGQGINIQYF

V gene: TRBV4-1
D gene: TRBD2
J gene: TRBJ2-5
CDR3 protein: CASSHQAGGFETQYF